The 14 T cell receptor beta chains below all came from one sample that was sequenced in a study of T cells in Graves' hyperthyroidism and ophthalmopathy. TCR beta CDR3 sequences were amplified from RNA transcripts. TCR CDR3 regions were first amplified by RT-PCR with HTBI primers. MiXCR, applied by TCRdb to the multiplex PCR reads, yields one record per CDR3 protein. Of about 700,000 distinct CDR3 sequences detected, 12% to 15% appear once; the ten largest clones hold roughly 10%. The sequencing input was blood. The receptors were sampled from a young woman with Graves' hyperthyroidism.

Concerning this clonotype itself: Being one base from a much bigger clone, this may be a read error. This chain links TRBV4-3 with TRBJ2-1; possibly TRBD1 or TRBD2 for D (5 bases each). From germline, CDR1 is LGHNA and CDR2 YSLEER. Between the trimmed V and J ends, which lost 1 base and 3 bases, there was a span of 10 bases. The CDR3 totals 15 residues. The CDR3 here is CASSQGDGDYNEQFF. CDR3 bases: TGCGCCAGCAGCCAAGGGGACGGAGACTACAATGAGCAGTTCTTC.

This clonotype was seen repeatedly, ten times or more. The gene calls are TRBV6-2 or TRBV6-3 and TRBJ2-1; 12 bases align to TRBD2. V lost 2 bases and J lost 0; bases outside the gene matches: 11. Germline V gene lookup returns CDR1 MNHEY and CDR2 SVGEGT. The CDR3 is 20 residues long. CDR3 amino acids: CASSYPDRTSGMSSYNEQFF. In DNA form, the CDR3 reads TGTGCCAGCAGTTACCCGGACCGGACTAGCGGGATGAGCTCCTACAATGAGCAGTTCTTC.

This chain links TRBV27 with TRBJ2-7, with 8 nucleotides matching TRBD1. The CDR3 has 14 residues. The J segment lost 5 bases and the V segment lost 9 bases, leaving 12 bases of the junction unmatched. The V gene's germline CDR1 is MNHEY and CDR2 SMNVEV (reference sequence). The CDR3 region is CASSTGGGYDEQYF. The DNA of the CDR3 is TGTGCCAGTTCCACAGGGGGAGGTTACGACGAGCAGTACTTC.

The chain carries TRBV18 and TRBJ1-1, with D possibly matching TRBD1 (6 bases). This CDR3 has 15 amino acids. The ends were cut back, 6 bases at V and 1 base at J, with 15 bases in the middle. The germline V gene has CDR1 KGHSH and CDR2 LQKENI. CDR3 sequence: CASSRGGGTNTEAFF. CDR3 bases: TGTGCCAGCTCCAGAGGCGGGGGCACGAACACTGAAGCTTTCTTT. The whole variable domain, filled in from reference TRBV18 and TRBJ1-1, reads NAGVMQNPRHLVRRRGQEARLRCSPMKGHSHVYWYRQLPEEGLKFMVYLQKENIIDESGMPKERFSAEFPKEGPSILRIQQVVRGDSAAYFCASSRGGGTNTEAFFGQGTRLTVV.

This clonotype was seen at least ten times. This chain connects TRBV12-3 or TRBV12-4 to TRBJ2-3; 9 bases are shared with TRBD2. The CDR3 extends over 15 amino acids. Unmatched junction bases numbered 6, after V lost 6 bases and J lost 2 bases. CDR3 amino acids: CASRDSSGTTDTQYF. CDR3 DNA: TGTGCCAGCAGGGATTCTAGCGGGACCACAGATACGCAGTATTTT.

This clonotype was seen many times. The chain uses TRBV2 and TRBJ2-7; D is unclear. Between the trimmed V and J ends, which lost 8 bases and 5 bases, there was a span of 16 bases. Germline CDR1 SNHLY, CDR2 FYNNEI. The CDR3 length is 13 residues. The CDR3 coding sequence is TGTGCCAGCGTCCTGGGCCCCGTCCACGAGCAGTACTTC. Its translation is CASVLGPVHEQYF.

This clonotype was counted ten times or more. V and J are TRBV12-3 or TRBV12-4 and TRBJ2-7, with 9 bases matching TRBD1. This CDR3 spans 14 amino acids. V trimming: 7 bases; J trimming: 5 bases; junction bases outside the gene matches: 9. CDR3 amino acids: CASMIRDREHEQYF. The DNA of the CDR3 is TGTGCCAGCATGATCCGGGACAGGGAACACGAGCAGTACTTC.

The chain is built from TRBV7-3 and TRBJ2-7; D possibly corresponds to TRBD2 (5 bases). The germline gives CDR1 SGHTA, CDR2 FQGTGA. This CDR3 spans 17 amino acids. Deletions cut 4 bases from V and 2 bases from J, with 21 bases between. DNA for the CDR3: TGTGCCAGCAGCTCCGAGTCAGACGGGGAAGATACCTACGAGCAGTACTTC. Protein product: CASSSESDGEDTYEQYF.

This clonotype was seen repeatedly, ten times or more. V is TRBV7-9 and J is TRBJ2-7, with unresolved D. This CDR3 region has 12 residues. Trimming cost V 1 base and J 6 bases, with 7 bases left between them. From germline, CDR1 is SEHNR and CDR2 FQNEAQ (reference sequence). The CDR3, as DNA: TGTGCCAGCAGCTTAGGTCGGCCCGAGCAGTACTTC. Amino acid sequence: CASSLGRPEQYF.

This clonotype was seen only a few times. This chain uses TRBV19 with TRBJ2-1; possibly TRBD1 for D (6 bases). CDR1 and CDR2 from the germline V gene are LNHDA and SQIVND (reference sequence). This CDR3 is built from 14 residues. The germline V and J ends were trimmed by 6 bases and 6 bases, with 15 bases remaining between them. DNA for the CDR3: TGTGCCAGTAGAATAACAGGGTTTGGCAATGAGCAGTTCTTC. As protein: CASRITGFGNEQFF.

This chain connects TRBV9 to TRBJ2-1; 9 bases agree with TRBD2. CDR1 and CDR2 (germline): SGDLS, YYNGEE. The V segment lost 1 base and the J segment 2 bases; nucleotides outside the gene matches: 10. The CDR3 runs 18 residues. The CDR3 sequence is CASSVSSSGTFTYNEQFF. In DNA, the CDR3 is TGTGCCAGCAGCGTATCTTCTAGCGGGACCTTCACCTACAATGAGCAGTTCTTC.

In this sample, this clonotype turned up a few times. CDR3 in amino acids: CASSTAGGPYEQYF. In DNA, the CDR3 is TGTGCCAGCAGTACCGCCGGGGGTCCCTACGAGCAGTACTTC. The chain links TRBV27 to TRBJ2-7, with D possibly matching TRBD2 (6 bases). Looked up from germline, CDR1 is MNHEY and CDR2 is SMNVEV (reference sequence). Trimming took off 5 bases at V and 2 bases at J, with 13 bases between the two ends. This CDR3 spans 14 amino acids.

The chain couples TRBV27 to TRBJ2-1, with unresolved D. The CDR3 is 14 residues long. CDR1 MNHEY and CDR2 SMNVEV come from the germline V gene (reference sequence). V lost 5 bases to trimming and J lost 5 bases, with 13 bases between them. This CDR3 reads CASSPSNTNNEQFF. The CDR3 nucleotides are TGTGCCAGCAGTCCGTCAAACACCAACAATGAGCAGTTCTTC.

The chain carries TRBV18 and TRBJ1-3; possibly TRBD1 for D (5 bases). The length of the CDR3 is 16 residues. The germline V gene has CDR1 KGHSH and CDR2 LQKENI. With 3 bases removed from V and 4 bases from J, the gap between germline ends came to 16 bases. The CDR3 protein is CASSPLGTSYGNTIYF. For the CDR3, the DNA is TGTGCCAGCTCACCTTTAGGGACGTCTTACGGAAACACCATATATTTT.